This TCR beta chain was captured by sequencing in a study of OX40 agonist ivuxolimab in advanced cancers. The CDR3 runs to 16 residues. V was trimmed by 3 bases and J by 0 bases, leaving 13 bases between them. Germline assignment: CDR1 SGHRS and CDR2 YFSETQ. TCRdb keeps only in-frame clones here, not all; method: immunoSEQ multiplex PCR. The data hold over 55,000 clones, with 84% observed a single time. In its sample, this clone was seen once. This TCR came from an adult with an advanced solid tumor such as melanoma, head and neck, liver or kidney cancer. The sequenced sample was CD4+ or CD8+ T cells sorted from blood, obtained in a trial of the OX40 agonist ivuxolimab. V gene TRBV5-1 combines with J gene TRBJ2-1, with D perhaps assigned TRBD1 or TRBD2 (5 bases each). The DNA for the CDR3 is TGCGCCAGCAGCTCCACTGGGGACCCCTCCTACAATGAGCAGTTCTTC. It is translated as CASSSTGDPSYNEQFF.